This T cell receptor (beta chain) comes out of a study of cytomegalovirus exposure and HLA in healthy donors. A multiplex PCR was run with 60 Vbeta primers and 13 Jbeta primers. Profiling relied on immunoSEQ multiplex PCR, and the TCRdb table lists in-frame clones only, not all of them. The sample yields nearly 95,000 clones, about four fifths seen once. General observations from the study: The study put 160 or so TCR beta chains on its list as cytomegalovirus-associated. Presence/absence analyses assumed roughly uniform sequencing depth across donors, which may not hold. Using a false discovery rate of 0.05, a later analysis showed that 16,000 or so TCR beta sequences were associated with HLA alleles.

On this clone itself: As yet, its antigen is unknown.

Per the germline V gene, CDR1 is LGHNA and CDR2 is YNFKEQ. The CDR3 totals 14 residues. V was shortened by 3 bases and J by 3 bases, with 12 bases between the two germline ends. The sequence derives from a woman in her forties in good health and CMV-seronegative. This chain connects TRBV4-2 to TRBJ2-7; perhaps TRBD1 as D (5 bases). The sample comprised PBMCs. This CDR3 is CASSQTDSNYEQYF. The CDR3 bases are TGTGCCAGCAGCCAGACAGACTCCAACTACGAGCAGTACTTC.